These 23 T cell receptor beta chains were sequenced from one sample in a study of cytomegalovirus exposure and HLA in healthy donors (dated 2017 in TCRdb). Library construction relied on the immunoSEQ multiplex PCR assay. A mixture of 60 forward primers for TCR Vbeta segments and 13 reverse primers for TCR Jbeta segments was used in the multiplex PCR. The source is immuneACCESS, and TCRdb retained only in-frame sequences with V and J called. Part of the clones is not carried over; for the studies checked, unresolved V genes explain less than half of this, and the remainder is unexplained. The sample table contains some 150,000 clones; only one count was recorded for over 65% of them. Together, the top ten hold less than 3.5% of the sample. The sequencing sample was made of PBMCs. The receptors were sampled from a man aged 35-49 years in good health and CMV-seropositive.

V usage is TRBV5-1 and J usage is TRBJ2-7; 7 positions agree with TRBD1. Germline CDR1 SGHRS, CDR2 YFSETQ. The junction had 8 bases not matched to a gene; V was cut back by 3 bases and J by 5 bases. The CDR3 contains 14 residues. CDR3 bases: TGCGCCAGCAGCTCGGGGACAGAAAGCCACGAGCAGTACTTC. This sequence encodes CASSSGTESHEQYF.

The V call is TRBV4-2, the J call TRBJ2-3; 8 bases fit TRBD2. Germline values: CDR1 LGHNA, CDR2 YNFKEQ. Losses at the gene ends were 1 base for V and 0 bases for J; bases not matched to a gene: 0. The CDR3 loop spans 15 amino acids. The CDR3 here is CASSQGGGSTDTQYF. The CDR3 region has the DNA TGTGCCAGCAGCCAAGGCGGGGGGAGCACAGATACGCAGTATTTT.

The V gene is TRBV29-1, the J gene TRBJ2-2; D gene ambiguous. CDR3 length equals 14 residues. The V gene's germline CDR1 is SQVTM and CDR2 ANQGSEA. Trimming took 0 bases from V and 7 from J, leaving 12 bases between them. CDR3 sequence (DNA): TGCAGCGTTGAAGATATAACCCGGGTCGGGGAGCTGTTTTTT. Amino acid sequence: CSVEDITRVGELFF.

The genes are TRBV14 and TRBJ1-2, with D possibly matching TRBD1 (6 bases). CDR1 and CDR2 from the germline V gene are SGHDN and FVKESK. Trimming removed 3 bases from V and 0 bases from J, with 14 bases in between. The CDR3 sequence is 16 residues long. DNA of the CDR3: TGTGCCAGCAGCCATCGGGTAGGACAGTCTAACTATGGCTACACCTTC. Its protein product is CASSHRVGQSNYGYTF. The full variable domain, its missing parts supplied by reference TRBV14 and TRBJ1-2, is EAGVTQFPSHSVIEKGQTVTLRCDPISGHDNLYWYRRVMGKEIKFLLHFVKESKQDESGMPNNRFLAERTGGTYSTLKVQPAELEDSGVYFCASSHRVGQSNYGYTFGSGTRLTVV.

The CDR3 spells CASSEDRGRDTEAFF. The DNA of the CDR3 is TGTGCCAGCAGTGAGGACAGGGGGCGCGACACTGAAGCTTTCTTT. The chain couples TRBV6-1 to TRBJ1-1, with 11 bases identical to TRBD1. The trim removed 3 bases at V and 3 bases at J, leaving 3 bases unmatched. CDR3 length: 15 residues. Germline values: CDR1 MNHNS, CDR2 SASEGT.

This chain links TRBV9 with TRBJ2-1; TRBD2 matches at 15 bases. Germline V gene sequence: CDR1 SGDLS, CDR2 YYNGEE. The CDR3 is 18 amino acids. V shed 0 bases, J shed 8 bases, and the junction held 9 bases outside the gene matches. The CDR3 sequence is CASSVGGGTSGRRDEQFF. In DNA, the CDR3 is TGTGCCAGCAGCGTAGGCGGGGGGACTAGCGGGAGGAGGGATGAGCAGTTCTTC. The full variable domain, in which reference TRBV9 and TRBJ2-1 provide the parts outside the CDR3, is DSGVTQTPKHLITATGQRVTLRCSPRSGDLSVYWYQQSLDQGLQFLIQYYNGEERAKGNILERFSAQQFPDLHSELNLSSLELGDSALYFCASSVGGGTSGRRDEQFFGPGTRLTVL.

This clone is a singleton in its sample. CDR3 protein: CASSDPGQGSYEQYF. CDR3 nucleotide sequence: TGTGCCAGCAGTGATCCGGGACAGGGATCCTACGAGCAGTACTTC. The J gene is TRBJ2-7, the V gene TRBV2, with 9 bases lining up with TRBD1. Germline CDR1 SNHLY, CDR2 FYNNEI. Trimming cost V 3 bases and J 1 base; bases outside gene matches: 4. There are 15 residues in the CDR3.

The gene calls are TRBV7-6 and TRBJ2-1, with a tentative D call TRBD2 (6 bases). Germline loops: CDR1 SGHVS, CDR2 FNYEAQ. V lost 2 bases and J 7 bases, leaving 6 bases between the germline ends. This CDR3 has 12 residues. The CDR3 bases are TGTGCCAGCAGCTTACGGGGGAATGAGCAGTTCTTC. This codes for CASSLRGNEQFF.

V usage is TRBV29-1 and J usage is TRBJ2-2, with a tentative D call TRBD2 (7 bases). Germline-derived CDR1 and CDR2 are SQVTM and ANQGSEA. The CDR3 covers 14 residues. The ends were cut back, 5 bases at V and 3 bases at J, with 13 bases in the middle. The CDR3 coding sequence is TGCAGCGTTCGTCAGGGGAGGGACACCGGGGAGCTGTTTTTT. As protein: CSVRQGRDTGELFF.

The genes are TRBV7-3 and TRBJ2-5; 10 bases line up with TRBD1. The V segment lost 4 bases and the J segment 5 bases; nucleotides outside the gene matches: 10. The CDR3 length is 16 residues. Looked up from germline, CDR1 is SGHTA and CDR2 is FQGTGA. This CDR3 reads CASSYEGGQGHETQYF. The CDR3 coding sequence is TGTGCCAGCAGCTACGAGGGGGGACAGGGGCACGAGACCCAGTACTTC.

This clone occurred many times. The gene calls are TRBV27 and TRBJ2-7; D is possibly TRBD1 (7 bases). The CDR3 extends over 15 amino acids. Trimming removed 5 bases from V and 3 bases from J, with 17 bases in between. From germline, CDR1 is MNHEY and CDR2 SMNVEV (reference sequence). Written as DNA, the CDR3 is TGTGCCAGCAGTCCAACTACAGGGGACTTCTACGAGCAGTACTTC. Translation gives CASSPTTGDFYEQYF.

The chain is built from TRBV30 and TRBJ2-7, with TRBD2 matching 13 bases. The germline CDR1 and CDR2 sequences are GTSNPN and SVGIG (reference sequence). The CDR3 has 15 amino acids. V gave up 0 bases and J gave up 4 bases; unmatched junction bases: 3. This chain's CDR3 is CAWSVLAGGPYEQYF. Here the CDR3 DNA reads TGTGCCTGGAGTGTACTAGCGGGAGGGCCGTACGAGCAGTACTTC.

The chain combines TRBV7-9 with TRBJ2-1; D gene uncertain. Between the trimmed V and J ends, which lost 5 bases and 9 bases, there was a span of 5 bases. Germline-derived CDR1 and CDR2 are SEHNR and FQNEAQ (reference sequence). This CDR3 has 10 amino acids. The CDR3 DNA reads TGTGCCAGCAGCCCCGGTGAGCAGTTCTTC. It encodes CASSPGEQFF.

The V call is TRBV5-4, the J call TRBJ2-5, with no clear D. The V end was cut by 5 bases, the J end by 3 bases, with 14 bases between. CDR3 length: 14 amino acids. The germline gives CDR1 SGHNT, CDR2 YYREEE (reference sequence). This CDR3 reads CASSTVEAEETQYF. For the CDR3, the DNA is TGTGCCAGCAGTACGGTAGAGGCAGAAGAGACCCAGTACTTC.

This chain joins TRBV5-1 and TRBJ2-5; TRBD2 might be the D (5 bases). From germline, CDR1 is SGHRS and CDR2 YFSETQ. This CDR3 is 16 amino acids long. V dropped 4 bases and J dropped 4 bases, with 20 bases sitting between them. The CDR3 DNA sequence: TGCGCCAGCAGCCCCTCCTCTGGCGTCGGACTAGAGACCCAGTACTTC. Residues: CASSPSSGVGLETQYF.

The rearrangement uses TRBV5-1 and TRBJ2-2; 8 bases agree with TRBD1. V lost 0 bases and J lost 5; bases outside the gene matches: 6. Germline CDR1 is SGHRS and CDR2 is YFSETQ. This CDR3 spans 16 amino acids. CDR3 sequence (DNA): TGCGCCAGCAGCTTGGATGGGGACAGGATAACCGGGGAGCTGTTTTTT. Residues: CASSLDGDRITGELFF.

The chain combines TRBV30 with TRBJ1-5; a possible D gene is TRBD1 (6 bases). Trimming left V 2 bases short and J 0 bases short, with 11 bases between. This CDR3 has 15 residues. Germline assignment: CDR1 GTSNPN and CDR2 SVGIG (reference sequence). CDR3 loop: CAWSPDRYSNQPQHF. CDR3 in DNA: TGTGCCTGGAGTCCCGACAGGTATAGCAATCAGCCCCAGCATTTT.

The chain combines TRBV19 with TRBJ2-7; the match to TRBD2 covers 10 bases. CDR1 and CDR2 (germline): LNHDA, SQIVND (reference sequence). This CDR3 contains 18 residues. V lost 4 bases to trimming and J lost 0 bases; unmatched junction nucleotides: 12. CDR3 sequence reads: CASSTRRLSGGPSYEQYF. For the CDR3, the DNA is TGTGCCAGTAGTACCCGACGACTTAGCGGGGGGCCCTCCTACGAGCAGTACTTC.

The chain uses TRBV4-2 and TRBJ2-2, with TRBD1 identical over 8 bases. Germline loops: CDR1 LGHNA, CDR2 YNFKEQ. The CDR3 contains 15 residues. The ends lost 4 bases at V and 7 bases at J; junction bases unmatched: 8. CDR3 DNA sequence: TGTGCCAGCAGCCCCTTGGACAGGGTTGACGGGGAGCTGTTTTTT. Amino acid sequence: CASSPLDRVDGELFF.

CDR3 sequence (DNA): TGTGCCAGCAGTAGACAGGGGTTCTCCTACGAGCAGTACTTC. It yields the protein CASSRQGFSYEQYF. This chain connects TRBV6-1 to TRBJ2-7; 8 bases are a match to TRBD1. The J segment lost 0 bases and the V segment lost 5 bases, leaving 3 bases of the junction unmatched. The CDR3 sequence is 14 residues long. Per the germline V gene, CDR1 is MNHNS and CDR2 is SASEGT.

The J gene is TRBJ1-2, the V gene TRBV7-9; a weak D match, TRBD1 (5 bases). This CDR3 is 13 amino acids long. V dropped 2 bases and J dropped 7 bases, with 11 bases sitting between them. In germline, CDR1 is SEHNR, CDR2 FQNEAQ (reference sequence). CDR3 in DNA: TGTGCCAGCAGCTTACGACGGGGGGGTGGCTACACCTTC. Amino acid sequence: CASSLRRGGGYTF.

About this clone: At one end the junction does not follow the germline gene, possibly because of a read error. This chain uses TRBV7-9 with TRBJ2-3, with TRBD2 identical over 9 bases. Germline CDR1 SEHNR, CDR2 FQNEAQ (reference sequence). The CDR3 sequence is 16 residues long. CDR3 sequence (DNA): TGTTCCAGCAGCGCCGGGACTAGCACTAGCACAGATACGCAGTATTTT. This gives the protein CSSSAGTSTSTDTQYF.

The chain is built from TRBV28 and TRBJ1-2; the match to TRBD1 covers 8 bases. This CDR3 is 12 amino acids long. Germline assignment: CDR1 MDHEN and CDR2 SYDVKM. The trim removed 8 bases at V and 4 bases at J, leaving 3 bases unmatched. CDR3 nucleotides: TGTGCCAGCGCCGGACAGGGCTATGGCTACACCTTC. Its protein is CASAGQGYGYTF.